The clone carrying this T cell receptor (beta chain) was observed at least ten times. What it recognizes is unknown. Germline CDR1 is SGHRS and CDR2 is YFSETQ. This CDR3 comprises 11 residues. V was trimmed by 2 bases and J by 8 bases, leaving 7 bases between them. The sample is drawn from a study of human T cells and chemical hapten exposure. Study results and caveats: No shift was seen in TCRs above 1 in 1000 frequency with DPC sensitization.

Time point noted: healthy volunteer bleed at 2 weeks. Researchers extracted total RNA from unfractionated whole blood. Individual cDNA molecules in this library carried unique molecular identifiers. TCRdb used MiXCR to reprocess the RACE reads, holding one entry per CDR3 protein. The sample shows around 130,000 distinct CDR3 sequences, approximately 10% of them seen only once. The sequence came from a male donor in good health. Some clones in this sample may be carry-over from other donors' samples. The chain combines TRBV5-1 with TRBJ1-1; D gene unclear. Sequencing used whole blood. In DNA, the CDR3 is TGCGCCAGCAGCTTAGCGGGGGAAGCTTTCTTT. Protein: CASSLAGEAFF.